Below, 27 T cell receptor beta chains from the same sample are listed, as sequenced in a study of cytomegalovirus exposure and HLA in healthy donors. Libraries were prepared by immunoSEQ multiplex PCR; TCRdb keeps only in-frame clonotypes and omits some of them. Of 110,000 or so clones in the sample, roughly 82% are singletons; the top ten hold roughly 5.3%. The sample comprised PBMCs. These receptors were taken from a man aged 18 to 30 in good health and CMV-seronegative.

This chain uses TRBV5-6 with TRBJ1-1; 8 nucleotides line up with TRBD1. V shed 3 bases and J 6 bases; nucleotides not matched to a gene: 7. CDR1 SGHDT and CDR2 YYEEEE come from the germline V gene. The CDR3 covers 14 residues. CDR3 sequence reads: CASSSDRVGSEAFF. The DNA of the CDR3 is TGTGCCAGCAGCTCGGACAGGGTAGGATCTGAAGCTTTCTTT.

The gene calls are TRBV27 and TRBJ1-2, with D possibly being TRBD1 (6 bases). V lost 4 bases and J 4 bases, leaving 16 bases between the germline ends. Germline lookup yields CDR1 MNHEY and CDR2 SMNVEV (reference sequence). This CDR3 region has 15 residues. The CDR3 sequence: CASSSITGTLYGYTF. The CDR3 bases are TGTGCCAGCAGTTCAATCACCGGGACACTCTATGGCTACACCTTC.

The chain employs TRBV5-1 and TRBJ2-3; D is unresolved. Germline CDR1 and CDR2: SGHRS and YFSETQ. This CDR3 spans 16 amino acids. The V end was cut by 0 bases, the J end by 0 bases, with 11 bases between. CDR3 region: CASSLGQSSSTDTQYF. The CDR3 DNA reads TGCGCCAGCAGCTTGGGTCAGTCTTCTAGCACAGATACGCAGTATTTT.

This chain connects TRBV19 to TRBJ2-7; 9 bases are shared with TRBD2. This CDR3 is built from 14 residues. V trimming: 6 bases; J trimming: 2 bases; junction bases outside the gene matches: 5. Germline values: CDR1 LNHDA, CDR2 SQIVND (reference sequence). The CDR3, as DNA: TGTGCCAGTAGCCCGGCGGGAGGGCCCTACGAGCAGTACTTC. Protein sequence: CASSPAGGPYEQYF.

J is TRBJ1-1 and V is TRBV11-2, with a weak D call TRBD1 (5 bases). In germline, CDR1 is SGHAT, CDR2 FQNNGV. Trimming removed 0 bases from V and 10 bases from J, with 9 bases in between. The CDR3 loop spans 12 amino acids. In nucleotides, the CDR3 is TGTGCCAGCAGCTTAGACAGGGTTCGAGCTTTCTTT. This sequence encodes CASSLDRVRAFF.

The J gene is TRBJ2-7, the V gene TRBV2; D remains ambiguous. The ends were cut back, 0 bases at V and 2 bases at J, with 11 bases in the middle. The CDR3 spans 15 residues. CDR1 SNHLY and CDR2 FYNNEI come from the germline V gene. The CDR3 sequence: CASSEALMTTYEQYF. CDR3 DNA sequence: TGTGCCAGCAGTGAAGCGCTTATGACAACCTACGAGCAGTACTTC.

The chain links TRBV27 to TRBJ2-7; tentative D call: TRBD1 (5 bases). From germline, CDR1 is MNHEY and CDR2 SMNVEV (reference sequence). The CDR3 totals 16 residues. The V end was cut by 3 bases, the J end by 3 bases, with 18 bases between. The CDR3 is CASSFRSGVRDYEQYF. For the CDR3, the DNA is TGTGCCAGCAGTTTTCGTTCGGGTGTCAGGGACTACGAGCAGTACTTC.

V and J are TRBV30 and TRBJ2-1; 7 nucleotides line up with TRBD1. Per the germline V gene, CDR1 is GTSNPN and CDR2 is SVGIG (reference sequence). The CDR3 is 14 residues long. Germline trimming cut 0 bases from V and 2 bases from J; bases unmatched to any gene: 1. The CDR3 is CAWSVGQAYNEQFF. The CDR3 DNA reads as TGTGCCTGGAGTGTAGGACAGGCCTACAATGAGCAGTTCTTC.

The CDR3 is CASSLGQGANTGELFF. The CDR3 nucleotides read TGTGCCAGCAGTTTGGGACAGGGGGCCAACACCGGGGAGCTGTTTTTT. The J gene is TRBJ2-2, the V gene TRBV28; 12 nucleotides line up with TRBD1. Germline V gives CDR1 MDHEN, CDR2 SYDVKM. The CDR3 runs 16 residues. The junction had 1 base not matched to a gene; V was cut back by 3 bases and J by 2 bases.

The CDR3, as DNA: TGTGCCTGGAGTCCCTGGGACAGGGGCGACACTGAAGCTTTCTTT. It codes for CAWSPWDRGDTEAFF. The chain couples TRBV30 to TRBJ1-1, with 10 bases that match TRBD1. The germline CDR1 and CDR2 sequences are GTSNPN and SVGIG (reference sequence). This CDR3 region has 15 residues. The junction had 6 bases not matched to a gene; V was cut back by 2 bases and J by 3 bases.

This chain connects TRBV11-3 to TRBJ2-2; D is perhaps TRBD1 (7 bases). The CDR3 extends over 15 amino acids. CDR1 is SGHNT and CDR2 is YENEEA in the germline V gene. Trimming stripped 3 bases from V and 4 bases from J, with 12 bases between. CDR3 sequence: CASSLGGQTTGELFF. The CDR3 nucleotides read TGTGCCAGCAGCTTGGGGGGACAGACCACCGGGGAGCTGTTTTTT.

The J gene is TRBJ2-3, the V gene TRBV7-6; 10 bases align to TRBD2. The CDR3 is 15 amino acids. Per germline, CDR1 SGHVS and CDR2 FNYEAQ. With V trimmed by 8 bases and J by 5 bases, 10 bases remained unmatched. CDR3 sequence: CASRGAGGPGDTQYF. CDR3 DNA: TGTGCCAGCCGGGGAGCGGGGGGGCCGGGAGATACGCAGTATTTT.

V is TRBV6-5 and J is TRBJ1-5; TRBD1 agrees at 9 bases. The CDR3 totals 14 residues. Germline loops: CDR1 MNHEY, CDR2 SVGAGI. V shed 2 bases, J shed 4 bases, and the junction held 0 bases outside the gene matches. CDR3 DNA: TGTGCCAGCAGTTACGGACAGGGGAATCAGCCCCAGCATTTT. This encodes CASSYGQGNQPQHF.

This rearrangement joins TRBV6-5 to TRBJ1-2, with D perhaps matching TRBD1 (6 bases). The V gene's germline CDR1 is MNHEY and CDR2 SVGAGI. This CDR3 has 14 amino acids. Trimming removed 1 base from V and 3 bases from J, with 9 bases in between. CDR3 coding DNA: TGTGCCAGCAGTTACTTCAGGGGCGACTATGGCTACACCTTC. Amino acid sequence: CASSYFRGDYGYTF.

The rearrangement uses TRBV18 and TRBJ1-4; a possible D gene is TRBD1 (5 bases). The germline V gene encodes CDR1 KGHSH and CDR2 LQKENI. V dropped 6 bases and J dropped 9 bases, with 23 bases sitting between them. CDR3 length: 16 residues. The CDR3 region is CASSTSGGGPSQKLFF. DNA of the CDR3: TGTGCCAGCTCCACGTCGGGGGGAGGACCGTCACAAAAACTGTTTTTT.

The chain joins TRBV29-1 to TRBJ2-3; the match to TRBD2 covers 10 bases. Germline V gene lookup returns CDR1 SQVTM and CDR2 ANQGSEA. The CDR3 consists of 14 residues. J gave up 2 bases and V 3 bases, and 2 bases lay outside the gene matches. The CDR3 here is CSVDSGGNTDTQYF. DNA of the CDR3: TGCAGCGTTGATAGCGGGGGGAACACAGATACGCAGTATTTT.

The chain couples TRBV30 to TRBJ1-1; D gene unclear. Trimming pared 2 bases from V and 0 bases from J, leaving 10 bases between. Germline-derived CDR1 and CDR2 are GTSNPN and SVGIG (reference sequence). This CDR3 comprises 14 residues. This chain's CDR3 is CAWSRGRLNTEAFF. Here the CDR3 DNA reads TGTGCCTGGAGTCGAGGTCGGTTGAACACTGAAGCTTTCTTT. The complete variable domain, with remaining parts taken from reference TRBV30 and TRBJ1-1, reads SQTIHQWPATLVQPVGSPLSLECTVEGTSNPNLYWYRQAAGRGLQLLFYSVGIGQISSEVPQNLSASRPQDRQFILSSKKLLLSDSGFYLCAWSRGRLNTEAFFGQGTRLTVV.

V and J are TRBV10-1 and TRBJ1-5; possible D gene TRBD1, 5 bases. Germline V gives CDR1 WNHNN, CDR2 SYGVQD (reference sequence). The CDR3 is 15 residues long. V was pared by 4 bases and J by 2 bases, with 12 bases between. The CDR3 DNA sequence: TGCGCCAGCAGTGTAGCAGGGATCGGCAATCAGCCCCAGCATTTT. It yields the protein CASSVAGIGNQPQHF.

CDR3 coding DNA: TGTGCCAGCAGCCCGACCTGGGGGGAGAGTACCTACAATGAGCAGTTCTTC. Its protein is CASSPTWGESTYNEQFF. The V and J genes are TRBV7-9 and TRBJ2-1; D perhaps matches TRBD2 (6 bases). This CDR3 has 17 residues. The germline gives CDR1 SEHNR, CDR2 FQNEAQ (reference sequence). The V and J ends lost 5 bases and 2 bases respectively, with 19 bases between them. Supplemented by reference TRBV7-9 and TRBJ2-1, the full variable domain reads DTGVSQNPRHKITKRGQNVTFRCDPISEHNRLYWYRQTLGQGPEFLTYFQNEAQLEKSRLLSDRFSAERPKGSFSTLEIQRTEQGDSAMYLCASSPTWGESTYNEQFFGPGTRLTVL.

The rearrangement uses TRBV6-1 and TRBJ1-2; TRBD1 aligns across 10 bases. The CDR3 loop spans 19 amino acids. The J segment lost 3 bases and the V segment lost 1 base, leaving 14 bases of the junction unmatched. Germline V gene data show CDR1 as MNHNS and CDR2 as SASEGT. CDR3 protein: CASSEGIGTGVGFDYGYTF. In nucleotides, the CDR3 is TGTGCCAGCAGTGAAGGGATAGGGACAGGGGTAGGTTTCGACTATGGCTACACCTTC.

J is TRBJ2-1 and V is TRBV11-2; D is unresolved. The CDR3 sequence is 15 residues long. Trimming removed 8 bases from V and 4 bases from J, with 18 bases in between. CDR1 SGHAT and CDR2 FQNNGV come from the germline V gene. As DNA, the CDR3 is TGTGCCAGCGCCAACCCGGCATCGGGTTACAATGAGCAGTTCTTC. It is translated as CASANPASGYNEQFF.

Note on this clone: Other DNA sequences in the same sample also yield this CDR3. This sequence joins TRBV29-1 and TRBJ1-1; 8 bases are a match to TRBD1. The CDR3 runs to 12 residues. V shed 6 bases, J shed 2 bases, and the junction held 2 bases outside the gene matches. Germline V gene sequence: CDR1 SQVTM, CDR2 ANQGSEA. The CDR3 DNA is TGCAGCGTCGGACAGGGAAACACTGAAGCTTTCTTT. Translation gives CSVGQGNTEAFF.

The rearrangement links TRBV18 to TRBJ1-1; tentative D call: TRBD1 (6 bases). The V and J ends lost 2 bases and 5 bases respectively, with 9 bases between them. Germline values: CDR1 KGHSH, CDR2 LQKENI. The CDR3 contains 13 residues. This CDR3 reads CASSPITGTEAFF. The CDR3 DNA sequence: TGTGCCAGCTCACCAATAACAGGGACTGAAGCTTTCTTT. The full variable domain, in which reference TRBV18 and TRBJ1-1 provide the parts outside the CDR3, is NAGVMQNPRHLVRRRGQEARLRCSPMKGHSHVYWYRQLPEEGLKFMVYLQKENIIDESGMPKERFSAEFPKEGPSILRIQQVVRGDSAAYFCASSPITGTEAFFGQGTRLTVV.

The rearrangement links TRBV5-1 to TRBJ2-7; 10 nucleotides align to TRBD2. Germline V gene lookup returns CDR1 SGHRS and CDR2 YFSETQ. This CDR3 comprises 19 residues. Trimming removed 6 bases from V and 2 bases from J; junction bases left unmatched: 20. CDR3: CASTQMWGTSVIMPYEQYF. CDR3 in DNA: TGCGCCAGCACCCAGATGTGGGGGACTAGCGTAATAATGCCCTACGAGCAGTACTTC.

This chain links TRBV29-1 with TRBJ2-2; 8 nucleotides align to TRBD2. CDR3 length: 17 residues. Germline CDR1 and CDR2: SQVTM and ANQGSEA. The V and J ends lost 4 bases and 2 bases, in that order; junction bases with no gene match: 12. The CDR3 nucleotides are TGCAGCGTTGTGGGGCCCGGGACTAGGGGTAACACCGGGGAGCTGTTTTTT. It specifies CSVVGPGTRGNTGELFF.

V usage is TRBV6-5 and J usage is TRBJ2-5; 10 positions match TRBD1. V lost 5 bases to trimming and J lost 4 bases; unmatched junction nucleotides: 4. The CDR3 runs to 14 residues. The germline V gene has CDR1 MNHEY and CDR2 SVGAGI. The CDR3 reads CASSRGQGLETQYF. CDR3 bases: TGTGCCAGCAGTAGGGGACAGGGGCTAGAGACCCAGTACTTC.

This chain links TRBV27 with TRBJ1-1; D is perhaps TRBD1 (6 bases). The V end was cut by 7 bases, the J end by 1 base, with 19 bases between. The germline V gene has CDR1 MNHEY and CDR2 SMNVEV (reference sequence). The CDR3 consists of 16 residues. CDR3 in amino acids: CASMGDEDRENTEAFF. The CDR3 nucleotides are TGTGCCAGCATGGGGGATGAGGACAGAGAGAACACTGAAGCTTTCTTT.